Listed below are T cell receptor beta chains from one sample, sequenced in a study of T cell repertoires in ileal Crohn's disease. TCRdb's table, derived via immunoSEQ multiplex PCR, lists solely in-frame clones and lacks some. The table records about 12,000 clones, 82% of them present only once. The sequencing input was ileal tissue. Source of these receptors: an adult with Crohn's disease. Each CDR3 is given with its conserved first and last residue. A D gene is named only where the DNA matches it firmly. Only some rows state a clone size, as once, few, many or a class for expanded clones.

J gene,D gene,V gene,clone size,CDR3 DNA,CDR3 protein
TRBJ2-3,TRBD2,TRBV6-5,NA,TGTGCCAGCAGTGCACTAGCGGGAGTTTCTACGCAGTATTTT,CASSALAGVSTQYF
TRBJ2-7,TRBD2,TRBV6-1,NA,TGTGCCACGGGGGCGGGGGGGAGAAACGAGCAGTACTTC,CATGAGGRNEQYF
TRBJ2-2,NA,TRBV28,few,TGTGCCAGCAGTTATAGGGGCGGAGGGGAGCTGTTTTTT,CASSYRGGGELFF
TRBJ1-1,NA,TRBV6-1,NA,TGTGCCAGCAGTGAAGAATTGGTTTTTACAGCGGGGGAAGCTTTCTTT,CASSEELVFTAGEAFF
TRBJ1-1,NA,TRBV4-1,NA,TGCGCCAGCAGCCAAGATTGGGGGCCCCCTGAAGCTTTCTTT,CASSQDWGPPEAFF
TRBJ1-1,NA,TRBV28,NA,TGTGCCAGCATCGAAGGCCTGGAGGGGCCCACTGAAGCTTTCTTT,CASIEGLEGPTEAFF
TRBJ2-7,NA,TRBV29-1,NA,TGCAGCACCTATGGCGGGTCCTACGAGCAGTACTTC,CSTYGGSYEQYF
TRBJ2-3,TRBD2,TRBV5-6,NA,TGTGCCAGCAGCCCGGGGACTAGCGGGACTAGCACAGATACGCAGTATTTT,CASSPGTSGTSTDTQYF
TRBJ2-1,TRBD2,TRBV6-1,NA,TGTGCCAGCAGTGACCCCCCTAGCGAGGGAGGGTGGTACAATGAGCAGTTCTTC,CASSDPPSEGGWYNEQFF
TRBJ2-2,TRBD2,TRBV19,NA,TGTGCCAGTAGTAGCCTAGCGGGAGTAACCGGGGAGCTGTTTTTT,CASSSLAGVTGELFF
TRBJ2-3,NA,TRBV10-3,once,TGTGCCATCAGTGATCAGGGGCGCGAAGATACGCAGTATTTT,CAISDQGREDTQYF
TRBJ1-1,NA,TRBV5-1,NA,TGCGCCAGTACTAAATCAGGGTTAACTGAAGCTTTCTTT,CASTKSGLTEAFF
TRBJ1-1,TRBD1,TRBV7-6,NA,TGTGCCAGCAGCGCCCCGGCGGGACAGATAGTGGGAGCTTTCTTT,CASSAPAGQIVGAFF
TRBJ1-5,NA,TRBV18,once,TGTGCCAGCTCACCAGGGGTAAAGGGAGTCCGAAATCAGCCCCAGCATTTT,CASSPGVKGVRNQPQHF
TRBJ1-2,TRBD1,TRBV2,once,TGTGCCAGCAGTGAATGGGGGACAGCTAACTATGGCTACACCTTC,CASSEWGTANYGYTF
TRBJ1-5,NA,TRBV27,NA,TGTGCCAGCAGTTTAGATAGGGGAGGGAGACAGCCCCAGCATTTT,CASSLDRGGRQPQHF
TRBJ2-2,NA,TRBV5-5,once,TGTGCCAGCAGCTTGGTCCCGTTCGCCGGGGAGCTGTTTTTT,CASSLVPFAGELFF
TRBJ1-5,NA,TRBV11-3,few,TGTGCCAGCAGCTTAGAAAGGCAGGCGCCCCAGCATTTT,CASSLERQAPQHF
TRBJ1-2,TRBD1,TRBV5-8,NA,TGTGCCAGCAGCTTGGACACAGGGGGCGAGGGCTACACCTTC,CASSLDTGGEGYTF
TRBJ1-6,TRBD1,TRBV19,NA,TGTGCCAGTAGTACCCGACAGGGACGTGTTTTAAGCTCACCCCTCCACTTT,CASSTRQGRVLSSPLHF